The clone carrying this TCR beta chain showed up many times. Original data processing: The median was about 100,000 TCRs per sample, ranging 23,224 to 690,600. Each CDR3 protein is one row after TCRdb ran MiXCR on the RACE reads. The V and J calls follow TCRdb's processing rather than the paper's. The sample lists 75,000 to 90,000 distinct CDR3 sequences, approximately 10% occurring once. Described time point: patch test 1, 2 weeks after DPC sensitization. Indicated treatment: therapeutic diphenylcyclopropenone sensitization with weekly scalp DPC. The sample is drawn from a study of human T cells and chemical hapten exposure. The starting material was whole blood, obtained in connection with sensitization to the hapten diphenylcyclopropenone (DPC). This TCR came from a woman aged 50 to 60 with alopecia areata. Some clones in this sample may be carry-over from other donors' samples.

CDR3 sequence reads: CASSPIGPGLAEYNEQFF. CDR3 in DNA: TGTGCCAGCAGCCCGATTGGCCCGGGACTAGCGGAGTACAATGAGCAGTTCTTC. This sequence joins TRBV4-2 and TRBJ2-1; 11 nucleotides match TRBD2. The V and J ends lost 4 bases and 4 bases, in that order; junction bases with no gene match: 12. The CDR3 length is 18 residues. The germline V gene has CDR1 LGHNA and CDR2 YNFKEQ.